This record looks at one T cell receptor beta chain sequence and its context. The antigen remains unidentified. The source of the sample is a study of T cell clusters in autoimmune cytopenias. Some 40,000 genome equivalents of blood DNA were amplified for TRB. Findings and limits, study-wide: No experiment has yet validated the function of the T cell clusters defined in silico. A dominant lymphoma-associated repertoire apparently masked the cluster-lack signature in secondary cytopenia versus chronic lymphocytic leukemia. Primary autoimmune cytopenia patients seemingly lacked the physiological T cell clusters found in healthy donors. TRB repertoire shifts in secondary cytopenia and chronic lymphocytic leukemia mostly reflected lymphoma, not autoimmunity.

One tube held mixed TRB-A and TRB-B primer pools for touch-down PCR. TCRdb reprocessed the multiplex PCR reads, keeping one entry per CDR3 protein, no DNA. This sample's table has about 5,300 distinct CDR3 sequences. This sample was shared with a second study, whose subject was T cell repertoires in aging, cancer and after chemotherapy.

What was sequenced was peripheral blood. This receptor was obtained from a human donor in good health.

The CDR3 loop is CASSYMTGLNSQYF. The chain joins TRBV7-2 to TRBJ2-4; TCRdb's assignment of TRBD1 cannot be checked, as there is no DNA. CDR3 length: 14 residues. Germline assignment: CDR1 SGHTA and CDR2 FQGNSA.